A single sample is the source of the 4 T cell receptor beta chains below, sequenced in a study of vaccination and CD4 T cells after COVID-19. No antigen is known for these receptors. As to treatment: approximately 9-day PBMC culture with coronavirus spike peptide pools or control peptides (ViraFEST assay). The Oncomine TCR Beta short-read assay was applied to DNA of cultured CD4+ T cells. Each CDR3 protein is one row after TCRdb ran MiXCR on the PCR reads. The table lists about 8,800 distinct CDR3 sequences, about 50% of them singletons, with more than 6.5% in the top ten. Sequencing used CD4+ T cells from blood, cultured in vitro. These receptors all stem from a human donor who had recovered from COVID-19.

This clonotype is large within its sample. The chain couples TRBV7-8 to TRBJ1-1, with unresolved D. V was clipped by 1 base and J by 1 base, with 10 bases between them. The CDR3 consists of 15 residues. Germline values: CDR1 SGHVS, CDR2 FQNEAQ. The CDR3 sequence: CASSLDLEGNTEAFF. The CDR3 DNA sequence: TGTGCCAGCAGCTTAGACCTGGAAGGGAACACTGAAGCTTTCTTT.

The chain couples TRBV2 to TRBJ1-5; unclear D gene. With 4 bases removed from V and 0 bases from J, the gap between germline ends came to 4 bases. Germline V gene sequence: CDR1 SNHLY, CDR2 FYNNEI. The CDR3 has 13 amino acids. The CDR3 protein is CASSVASNQPQHF. In DNA, the CDR3 is TGTGCCAGCAGTGTTGCTAGCAATCAGCCCCAGCATTTT. Full variable domain (outside the CDR3, taken from reference TRBV2 and TRBJ1-5): EPEVTQTPSHQVTQMGQEVILRCVPISNHLYFYWYRQILGQKVEFLVSFYNNEISEKSEIFDDQFSVERPDGSNFTLKIRSTKLEDSAMYFCASSVASNQPQHFGDGTRLSIL.

This chain links TRBV6-5 with TRBJ2-2; D ambiguous. The CDR3 spans 15 residues. Trimming removed 0 bases from V and 7 bases from J, with 12 bases in between. Germline V gene lookup returns CDR1 MNHEY and CDR2 SVGAGI. CDR3 coding DNA: TGTGCCAGCAGTTACTCGATGTTTGGAGTCGGGGAGCTGTTTTTT. Its translation is CASSYSMFGVGELFF.

This clonotype was found once. The chain recombines TRBV5-1 with TRBJ2-5, with D uncertain. Trimming removed 4 bases from V and 5 bases from J, with 12 bases in between. The CDR3 has 13 residues. The germline V gene has CDR1 SGHRS and CDR2 YFSETQ. CDR3 nucleotides: TGCGCCAGCAGCCCGGGTATTCGGGAGACCCAGTACTTC. Its translation: CASSPGIRETQYF. Filled out from reference TRBV5-1 and TRBJ2-5, the complete variable domain reads KAGVTQTPRYLIKTRGQQVTLSCSPISGHRSVSWYQQTPGQGLQFLFEYFSETQRNKGNFPGRFSGRQFSNSRSEMNVSTLELGDSALYLCASSPGIRETQYFGPGTRLLVL.